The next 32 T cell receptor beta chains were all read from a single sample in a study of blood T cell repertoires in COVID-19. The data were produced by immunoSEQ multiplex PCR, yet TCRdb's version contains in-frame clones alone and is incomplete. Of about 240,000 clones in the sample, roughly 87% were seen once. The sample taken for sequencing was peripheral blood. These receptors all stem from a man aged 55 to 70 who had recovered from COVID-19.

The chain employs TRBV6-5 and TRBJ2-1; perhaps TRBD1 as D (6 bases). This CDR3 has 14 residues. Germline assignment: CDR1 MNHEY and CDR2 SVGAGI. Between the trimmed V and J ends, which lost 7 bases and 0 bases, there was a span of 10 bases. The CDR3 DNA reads TGTGCCAGCAAGGGGGTGAGCTCCTACAATGAGCAGTTCTTC. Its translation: CASKGVSSYNEQFF.

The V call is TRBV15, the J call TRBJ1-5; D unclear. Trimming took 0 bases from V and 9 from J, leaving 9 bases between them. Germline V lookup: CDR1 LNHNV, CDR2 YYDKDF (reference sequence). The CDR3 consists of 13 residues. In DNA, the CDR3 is TGTGCCACCAGCAGAGACTATCACCCGCCCCAGCATTTT. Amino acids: CATSRDYHPPQHF.

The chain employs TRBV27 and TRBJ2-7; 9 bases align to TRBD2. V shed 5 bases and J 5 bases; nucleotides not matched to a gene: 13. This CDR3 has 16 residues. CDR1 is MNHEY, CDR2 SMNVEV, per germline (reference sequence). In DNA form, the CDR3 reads TGTGCCAGCAGTCTTCTTGGTGCGGGACTAGCCCACGAGCAGTACTTC. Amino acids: CASSLLGAGLAHEQYF.

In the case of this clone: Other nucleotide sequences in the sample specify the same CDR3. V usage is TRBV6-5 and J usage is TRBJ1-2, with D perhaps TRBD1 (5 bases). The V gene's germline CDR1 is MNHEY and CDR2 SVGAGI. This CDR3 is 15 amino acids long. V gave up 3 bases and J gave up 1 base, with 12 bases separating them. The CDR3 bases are TGTGCCAGCAGTTATGGCGGGGGAGGTAACTATGGCTACACCTTC. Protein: CASSYGGGGNYGYTF.

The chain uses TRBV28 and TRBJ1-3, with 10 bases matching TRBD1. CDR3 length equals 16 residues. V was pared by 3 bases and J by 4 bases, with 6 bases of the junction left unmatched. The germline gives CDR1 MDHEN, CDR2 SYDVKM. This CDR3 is CASSFPGQGTGNTIYF. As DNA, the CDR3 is TGTGCCAGCAGTTTTCCGGGACAGGGGACCGGAAACACCATATATTTT. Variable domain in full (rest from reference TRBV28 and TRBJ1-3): DVKVTQSSRYLVKRTGEKVFLECVQDMDHENMFWYRQDPGLGLRLIYFSYDVKMKEKGDIPEGYSVSREKKERFSLILESASTNQTSMYLCASSFPGQGTGNTIYFGEGSWLTVV.

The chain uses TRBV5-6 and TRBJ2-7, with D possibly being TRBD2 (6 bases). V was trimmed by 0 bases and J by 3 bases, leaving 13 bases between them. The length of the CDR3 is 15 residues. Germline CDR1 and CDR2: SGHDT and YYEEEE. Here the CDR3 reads CASSLVGGVIYEQYF. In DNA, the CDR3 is TGTGCCAGCAGCTTGGTAGGAGGGGTAATCTACGAGCAGTACTTC.

CDR3 in DNA: TGTGCCAGCAGTTACCATCAGGGGAGTGCTGAAGCTTTCTTT. This sequence encodes CASSYHQGSAEAFF. V gene TRBV6-6 combines with J gene TRBJ1-1; weak D call: TRBD1 (6 bases). This CDR3 spans 14 amino acids. Germline-derived CDR1 and CDR2 are MNHNY and SVGAGI (reference sequence). V was pared by 2 bases and J by 6 bases, with 13 bases between.

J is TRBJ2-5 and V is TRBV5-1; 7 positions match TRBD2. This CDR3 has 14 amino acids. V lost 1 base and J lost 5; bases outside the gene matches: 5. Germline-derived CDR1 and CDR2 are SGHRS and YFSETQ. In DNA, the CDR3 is TGCGCCAGCAGCTTGTGGGGGGGTGAGGAGACCCAGTACTTC. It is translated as CASSLWGGEETQYF.

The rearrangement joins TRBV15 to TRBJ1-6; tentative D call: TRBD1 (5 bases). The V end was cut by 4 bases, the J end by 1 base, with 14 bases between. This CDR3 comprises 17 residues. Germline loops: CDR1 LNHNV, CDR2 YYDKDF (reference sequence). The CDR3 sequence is CATSTRPRVSYNSPLHF. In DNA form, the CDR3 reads TGTGCCACCAGCACTCGCCCCAGGGTATCCTATAATTCACCCCTCCACTTT.

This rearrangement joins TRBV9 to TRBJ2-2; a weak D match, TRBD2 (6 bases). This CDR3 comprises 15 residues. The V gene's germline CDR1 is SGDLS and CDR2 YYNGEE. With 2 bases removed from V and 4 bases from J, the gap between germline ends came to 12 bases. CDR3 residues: CASSVQARGTGELFF. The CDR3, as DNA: TGTGCCAGCAGCGTGCAGGCGCGGGGCACCGGGGAGCTGTTTTTT.

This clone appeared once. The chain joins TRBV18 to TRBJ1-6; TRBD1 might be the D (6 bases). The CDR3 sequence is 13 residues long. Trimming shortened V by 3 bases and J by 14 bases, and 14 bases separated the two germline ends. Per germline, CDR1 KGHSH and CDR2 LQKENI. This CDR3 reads CASSPGTFGTLHF. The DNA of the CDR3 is TGTGCCAGCTCACCTGGGACATTCGGGACCCTCCACTTT.

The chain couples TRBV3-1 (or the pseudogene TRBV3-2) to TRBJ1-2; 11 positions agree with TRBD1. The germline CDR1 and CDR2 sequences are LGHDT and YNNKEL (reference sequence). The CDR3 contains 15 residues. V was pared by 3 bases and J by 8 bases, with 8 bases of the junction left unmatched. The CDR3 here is CASSQYGTGGYGYTF. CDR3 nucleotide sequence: TGTGCCAGCAGCCAGTACGGGACAGGGGGTTACGGCTACACCTTC.

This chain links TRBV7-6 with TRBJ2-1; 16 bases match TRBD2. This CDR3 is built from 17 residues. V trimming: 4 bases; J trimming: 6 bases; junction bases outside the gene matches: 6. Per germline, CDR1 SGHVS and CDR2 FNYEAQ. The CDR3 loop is CASSSSGTSGGANEQFF. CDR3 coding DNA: TGTGCCAGCAGCTCCTCCGGGACTAGCGGGGGGGCCAATGAGCAGTTCTTC.

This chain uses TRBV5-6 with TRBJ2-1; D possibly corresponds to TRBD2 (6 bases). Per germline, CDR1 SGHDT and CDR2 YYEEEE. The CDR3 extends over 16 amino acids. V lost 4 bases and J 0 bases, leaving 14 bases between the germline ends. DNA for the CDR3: TGTGCCAGCAGCGAGAACCGGGGGAGCTCCTACAATGAGCAGTTCTTC. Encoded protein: CASSENRGSSYNEQFF.

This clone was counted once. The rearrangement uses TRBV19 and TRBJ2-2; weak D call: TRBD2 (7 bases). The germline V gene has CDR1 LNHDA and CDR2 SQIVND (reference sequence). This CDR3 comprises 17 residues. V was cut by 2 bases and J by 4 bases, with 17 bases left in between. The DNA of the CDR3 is TGTGCCAGTAGTATATTCAAGGGCGGGGGCTTCACCGGGGAGCTGTTTTTT. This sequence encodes CASSIFKGGGFTGELFF.

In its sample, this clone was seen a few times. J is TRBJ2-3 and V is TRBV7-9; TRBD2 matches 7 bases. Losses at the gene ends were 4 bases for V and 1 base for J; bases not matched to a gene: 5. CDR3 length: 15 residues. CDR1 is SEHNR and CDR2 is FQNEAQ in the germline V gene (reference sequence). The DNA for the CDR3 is TGTGCCAGCAGCTCACCGGGACTACGCACAGATACGCAGTATTTT. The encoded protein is CASSSPGLRTDTQYF.

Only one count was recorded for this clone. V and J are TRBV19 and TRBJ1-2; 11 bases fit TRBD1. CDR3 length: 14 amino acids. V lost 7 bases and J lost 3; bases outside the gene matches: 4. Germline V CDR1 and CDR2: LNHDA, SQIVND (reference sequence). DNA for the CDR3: TGTGCCAGTATGGACAGGGGGCGCGACTATGGCTACACCTTC. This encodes CASMDRGRDYGYTF.

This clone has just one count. The CDR3 sequence: CASSPAGAWAGELFF. Written as DNA, the CDR3 is TGTGCCAGCAGTCCAGCGGGGGCCTGGGCCGGGGAGCTGTTTTTT. The chain links TRBV6-5 to TRBJ2-2, with 8 bases aligning to TRBD2. Germline lookup yields CDR1 MNHEY and CDR2 SVGAGI. The CDR3 length is 15 residues. J lost 6 bases, V lost 5 bases, and 8 bases had no gene match.

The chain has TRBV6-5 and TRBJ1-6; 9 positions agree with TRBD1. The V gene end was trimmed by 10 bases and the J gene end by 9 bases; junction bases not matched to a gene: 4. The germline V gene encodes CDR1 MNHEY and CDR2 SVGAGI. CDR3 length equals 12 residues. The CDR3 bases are TGTGCCACACAGGGGGCGGGTTCACCCCTCCACTTT. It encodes CATQGAGSPLHF.

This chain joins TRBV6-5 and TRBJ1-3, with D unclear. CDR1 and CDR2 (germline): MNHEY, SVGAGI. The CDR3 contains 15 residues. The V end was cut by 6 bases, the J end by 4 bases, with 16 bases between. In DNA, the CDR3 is TGTGCCAGCAGCCTAGGTGGTGCGGGAGGAAACACCATATATTTT. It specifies CASSLGGAGGNTIYF.

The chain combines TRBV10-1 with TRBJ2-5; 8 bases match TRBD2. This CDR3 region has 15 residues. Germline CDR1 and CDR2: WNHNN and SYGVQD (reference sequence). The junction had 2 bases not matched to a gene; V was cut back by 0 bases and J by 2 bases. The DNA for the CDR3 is TGCGCCAGCAGTGAGTCAAAGCGGGAGCAAGAGACCCAGTACTTC. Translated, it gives CASSESKREQETQYF.

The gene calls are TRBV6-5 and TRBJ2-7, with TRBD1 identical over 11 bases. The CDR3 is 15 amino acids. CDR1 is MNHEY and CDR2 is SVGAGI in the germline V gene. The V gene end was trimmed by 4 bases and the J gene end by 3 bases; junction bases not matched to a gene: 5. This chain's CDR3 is CASSSTGTGGYEQYF. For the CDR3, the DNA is TGTGCCAGCAGTTCTACCGGGACAGGGGGCTACGAGCAGTACTTC.

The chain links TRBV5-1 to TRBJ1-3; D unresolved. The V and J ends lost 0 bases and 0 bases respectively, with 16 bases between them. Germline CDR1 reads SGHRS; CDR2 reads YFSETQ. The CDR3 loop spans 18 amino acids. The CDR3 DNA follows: TGCGCCAGCAGCTTGGCTCCCACTCGGGATTTCTCTGGAAACACCATATATTTT. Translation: CASSLAPTRDFSGNTIYF.

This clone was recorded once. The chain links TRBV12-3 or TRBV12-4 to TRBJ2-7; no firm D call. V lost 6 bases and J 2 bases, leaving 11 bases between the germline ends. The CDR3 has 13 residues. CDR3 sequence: CASSPAGPYEQYF. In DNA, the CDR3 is TGTGCCAGCAGCCCTGCAGGCCCCTACGAGCAGTACTTC.

The CDR3 spells CASSAPLAGGYEQFF. The CDR3 DNA reads as TGTGCCAGCAGCGCTCCTCTAGCGGGGGGCTATGAGCAGTTCTTC. V usage is TRBV9 and J usage is TRBJ2-1; 11 bases are shared with TRBD2. Germline CDR1 is SGDLS and CDR2 is YYNGEE. This CDR3 region has 15 residues. After removal of 3 bases from V and 8 bases from J, the junction contained 7 bases not matched to a gene.

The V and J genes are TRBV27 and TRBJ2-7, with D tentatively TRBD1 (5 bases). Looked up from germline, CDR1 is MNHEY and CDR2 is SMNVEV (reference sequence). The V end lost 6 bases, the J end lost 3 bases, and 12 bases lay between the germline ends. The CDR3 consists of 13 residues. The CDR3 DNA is TGTGCCAGCAGCCGACAGTGGGGCTACGAGCAGTACTTC. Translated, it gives CASSRQWGYEQYF.

CDR3 sequence (DNA): TGTGCCTGGAGGCGGGTCACTGAAGCTTTCTTT. This sequence encodes CAWRRVTEAFF. The chain has TRBV30 and TRBJ1-1, with no clear D. This CDR3 region has 11 residues. Trimming cost V 3 bases and J 4 bases, with 6 bases left between them. The germline V gene has CDR1 GTSNPN and CDR2 SVGIG (reference sequence).

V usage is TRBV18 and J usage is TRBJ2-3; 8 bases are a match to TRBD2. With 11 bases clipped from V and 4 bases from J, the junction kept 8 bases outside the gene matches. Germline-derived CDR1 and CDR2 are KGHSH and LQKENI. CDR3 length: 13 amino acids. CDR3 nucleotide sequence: TGTGCCTGCACCGGGGGGGCCCCAGATACGCAGTATTTT. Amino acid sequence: CACTGGAPDTQYF.

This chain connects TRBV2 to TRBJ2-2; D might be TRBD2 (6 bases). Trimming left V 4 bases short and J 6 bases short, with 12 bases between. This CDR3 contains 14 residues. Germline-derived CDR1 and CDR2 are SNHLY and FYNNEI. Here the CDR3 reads CASSVSPGAGELFF. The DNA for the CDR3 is TGTGCCAGCAGTGTCTCTCCGGGGGCCGGGGAGCTGTTTTTT.

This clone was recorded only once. CDR3 protein: CASSLEITGTGGYGYTF. CDR3 DNA sequence: TGCGCCAGCAGCTTGGAAATTACCGGGACAGGGGGCTATGGCTACACCTTC. The chain joins TRBV5-1 to TRBJ1-2; 11 nucleotides align to TRBD1. The ends lost 0 bases at V and 4 bases at J; junction bases unmatched: 8. Per germline, CDR1 SGHRS and CDR2 YFSETQ. The CDR3 spans 17 residues.

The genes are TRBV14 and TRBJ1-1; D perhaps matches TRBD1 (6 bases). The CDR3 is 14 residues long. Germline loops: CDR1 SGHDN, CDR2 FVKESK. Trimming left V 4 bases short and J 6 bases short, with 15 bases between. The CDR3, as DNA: TGTGCCAGCAGCCCATTGGGGGGGGGCCCTGAAGCTTTCTTT. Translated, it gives CASSPLGGGPEAFF.

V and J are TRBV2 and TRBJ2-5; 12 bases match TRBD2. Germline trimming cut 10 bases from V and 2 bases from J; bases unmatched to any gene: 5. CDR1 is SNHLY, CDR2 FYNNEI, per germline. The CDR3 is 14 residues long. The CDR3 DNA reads TGTGCCACACGGACTAGCGGGAAGCAAGAGACCCAGTACTTC. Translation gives CATRTSGKQETQYF.